This T cell receptor (beta chain) was identified during a study of OX40 agonist ivuxolimab in advanced cancers. About the study: Those enrolled were approximately 78% male, with a mean age of approximately 60 years and ages from about 20 to 90. Study results and caveats: Both blood CD4+ and CD8+ T cells showed clonal growth by week 6 at 0.1 to 3.0 mg/kg.

This clone has just a few counts. Its antigen is unidentified. Produced via immunoSEQ multiplex PCR; TCRdb's table is partial and in-frame only. The sample shows about 53,000 clones, 70% to 90% of them seen only once. V shed 9 bases, J shed 4 bases, and the junction held 9 bases outside the gene matches. Germline CDR1 reads MNHNS; CDR2 reads SASEGT. This CDR3 contains 15 residues. This specimen consisted of CD4+ or CD8+ T cells sorted from blood, obtained in a trial of the OX40 agonist ivuxolimab. V is TRBV6-1 and J is TRBJ1-5; TRBD1 matches at 10 bases. This TCR was recovered from an adult with an advanced solid tumor such as melanoma, head and neck, liver or kidney cancer. The CDR3 region is CASTPMGQGNQPQHF. The CDR3 DNA reads as TGTGCCAGTACACCCATGGGACAGGGGAATCAGCCCCAGCATTTT.